The clone carrying this T cell receptor beta chain was counted only a few times. Patients in Seattle were enrolled during active infection, then followed longitudinally. The sample belongs to a study of blood T cell repertoires in COVID-19. The CDR3 is made up of 14 amino acids. Germline-derived CDR1 and CDR2 are MGHRA and YSYEKL. V gave up 4 bases and J gave up 2 bases, with 9 bases separating them. In the authors' workflow: Amplifying reference gene primers gave estimates of nucleated cell counts. TCRdb keeps only in-frame clones here, not all; method: immunoSEQ multiplex PCR. That table is the source of V, J and clone size, and D and trimming were worked out from the DNA. The data hold around 100,000 clones, with more than 70% observed a single time.

The receptor was derived from a woman aged 55-70 years with COVID-19, enrolled during active disease. The chain links TRBV4-1 to TRBJ1-5, with a possible D match to TRBD1 (6 bases). The sequenced sample was peripheral blood. The DNA of the CDR3 is TGCGCCAGCAGCCCCAGGGGTGGCAATCAGCCCCAGCATTTT. Translated, it gives CASSPRGGNQPQHF.